Described below is a single T cell receptor (beta chain) sequence and its context. Its antigen is undetermined. These data originate in a study of blood T cells in healthy people across ages. A second PCR, run for about 6 to 11 cycles, used a sample-barcoded 5' primer plus a J-beta primer mix. Tagging of each cDNA molecule was performed by a template-switch adaptor with 12 random nucleotides. TCRdb fed the 5' RACE reads into MiXCR, producing one record per CDR3 protein. The sample includes about a million distinct CDR3 sequences, 35% to 40% of them seen just once. With 4 bases removed from V and 8 bases from J, the gap between germline ends came to 23 bases. Germline loops: CDR1 SEHNR, CDR2 FQNEAQ (reference sequence). This CDR3 is built from 17 residues. Study results and caveats: Nothing was known about donor CMV status, and this possibly confounded expanded clonotype changes.

Sequenced sample: blood. The chain has TRBV7-9 and TRBJ1-4, with D perhaps matching TRBD1 (5 bases). This clonotype was sampled from a man between 18 and 35 years old in good health. The CDR3 reads CASSSASIGRGKEKLFF. Here the CDR3 DNA reads TGTGCCAGCAGCTCGGCGTCTATAGGAAGGGGAAAGGAAAAACTGTTTTTT.